Listed below are T cell receptor beta chains from one sample, sequenced in a study of long-term antiretroviral therapy in people with HIV. Libraries were prepared by immunoSEQ multiplex PCR; TCRdb keeps only in-frame clonotypes and omits some of them. Of roughly 50,000 clones in the sample, around 80% are singletons; the top ten hold more than 2.5%. The sample here was unsorted PBMCs, taken 0.8 years after starting antiretroviral therapy. Source of these receptors: a woman under 30 with HIV. Both conserved end residues are part of each CDR3. The D gene is left open where the match is weak. Not every row has a clone size; where given, it reads once, few, many or a size class.

d_call j_call v_call clone_size cdr3_nt cdr3_aa
. TRBJ1-4 TRBV10-3 . TGTGCCACTTCAGCTGGGGACGCTAATGAAAAACTGTTTTTT CATSAGDANEKLFF
. TRBJ1-1 TRBV19 . TGTGCCAGTAGGAGGGTGAACACTGAAGCTTTCTTT CASRRVNTEAFF
. TRBJ2-1 TRBV4-1 . TGCGCCAGCAGCCTGGCCGGCCCTCGAAATGAGCAGTTCTTC CASSLAGPRNEQFF
TRBD2 TRBJ2-5 TRBV7-3 once TGTGCCAGCAGCTTAACCGGGGGGAGGGGAGGAGAGACCCAGTACTTC CASSLTGGRGGETQYF
TRBD2 TRBJ2-3 TRBV27 . TGTGCCAGCAGTCCCCGGGACTACCTGGACACAGATACGCAGTATTTT CASSPRDYLDTDTQYF
. TRBJ2-3 TRBV4-3 . TGCGCCAGCAGCCAAGAAGGGAGGCGGACGCAGTATTTT CASSQEGRRTQYF
. TRBJ1-1 TRBV25-1 . TGTGCCAGCAGTGCCTCAGGGGATTCTGAAGCTTTCTTT CASSASGDSEAFF
. TRBJ2-3 TRBV13 . TGTGCCAGCAGCTCCGCCAATGACGGGAGCACAGATACGCAGTATTTT CASSSANDGSTDTQYF
TRBD1 TRBJ1-1 TRBV5-1 . TGCGCCAGCAGCTATACAGGGGGGAGTACCTTGAACACTGAAGCTTTCTTT CASSYTGGSTLNTEAFF
. TRBJ1-4 TRBV7-9 few TGTGCCAGCAGCCCCATGGTGGGTTCGGAAAAACTGTTTTTT CASSPMVGSEKLFF
TRBD1 TRBJ1-3 TRBV27 few TGTGCCAGCAGTCCAGTCCGGGACAGGACCTCTGGAAACACCATATATTTT CASSPVRDRTSGNTIYF
. TRBJ2-1 TRBV15 . TGTGCCACCAGCAGAGAACGGAAGACTAGTGCCTACAATGAGCAGTTCTTC CATSRERKTSAYNEQFF
. TRBJ1-2 TRBV7-6 . TGTGCCAGCAGTCGGGGGGAGTACTATGGCTACACCTTC CASSRGEYYGYTF
. TRBJ2-7 TRBV19 . TGTGCCAGTAGCATCGGGACCATCATCGCGGAGTACGAGCAGTACTTC CASSIGTIIAEYEQYF
. TRBJ2-7 TRBV5-4 few TGTGCCAGCAGCGACCGGGGCCCCTGGACCTACGAGCAGTACTTC CASSDRGPWTYEQYF
. TRBJ2-7 TRBV19 . TGTGCCAGTAGTACCCTTCTCTCCTACGAGCAGTACTTC CASSTLLSYEQYF
. TRBJ1-1 TRBV7-9 . TGTGCCAGCAGGGGGAAGATCCCGAACACTGAAGCTTTCTTT CASRGKIPNTEAFF
TRBD2 TRBJ2-7 TRBV7-2 . TGTGCCAGCAGCGCCCTACTAGCGGGCCGTCCTTCAAGCTCCTACGAGCAGTACTTC CASSALLAGRPSSSYEQYF
. TRBJ2-7 TRBV10-1 . TGCGCCAGCAGTGAGTCAAGAACGGGGAGATCGGGAGAGCAGTACTTC CASSESRTGRSGEQYF
. TRBJ2-5 TRBV15 . TGTGCCACCAGCGCCCCCGCTAGTCTAGAGACCCAGTACTTC CATSAPASLETQYF
TRBD1 TRBJ1-4 TRBV7-9 . TGTGCCAGCAGCGGGACAGGGGGGTATGAAAAACTGTTTTTT CASSGTGGYEKLFF
. TRBJ2-5 TRBV11-1 . TGTGCCAGCAGCTTTGGCCAGCGGGTGTACCAAGAGACCCAGTACTTC CASSFGQRVYQETQYF
. TRBJ1-2 TRBV12-5 . TGTGCTAGTGGTTTGGTAGGTAGGGACACCAATGGCTACACCTTC CASGLVGRDTNGYTF
TRBD2 TRBJ2-1 TRBV7-9 . TGTGCCAGCAGCTTAGCTAGCGGGAGTGTGGATGAGCAGTTCTTC CASSLASGSVDEQFF
TRBD2 TRBJ2-7 TRBV11-2 . TGTGCCAGCAGCTTAGCTACTAGCGGGATCTACGAGCAGTACTTC CASSLATSGIYEQYF
. TRBJ2-6 TRBV2 . TGTGCCGTACGAGAGCCTGGGGCCAACGTCCTGACTTTC CAVREPGANVLTF
TRBD1 TRBJ1-1 TRBV6-5 once TGTGCCAGCGCGGGACAGGGGCCCATTGGGACTGAAGCTTTCTTT CASAGQGPIGTEAFF
TRBD2 TRBJ2-1 TRBV11-2 . TGTGCCAGCAGCTCCCCCGGGGGGACCTACAATGAGCAGTTCTTC CASSSPGGTYNEQFF
. TRBJ2-3 TRBV11-1 . TGTGCCAGCAGCTTATTAGTGGGCACGGTTTGGTCAGATACGCAGTATTTT CASSLLVGTVWSDTQYF
. TRBJ1-4 TRBV7-2 . TGTGCCAGCAGCTTAGTGAGAGGGGAGGCAGAAAAACTGTTTTTT CASSLVRGEAEKLFF